Shown below are 18 T cell receptor beta chains from a single sample sequenced in a study of CD8 T cells in ankylosing spondylitis. TCRdb re-derived calls from the 5' RACE reads in MiXCR, one entry per CDR3 protein. The profile shows some 340,000 distinct CDR3 sequences, approximately 15% of them singletons. The specimen was blood, either unsorted or a sorted T cell fraction (not recorded which). The receptors here all came from a male donor with ankylosing spondylitis or in good health (not recorded which).

This clonotype was recorded at least ten times. The V and J genes are TRBV4-2 and TRBJ1-4; no clear D. The V gene lost 1 base and the J gene lost 8 bases, with 17 bases spanning the gap. The CDR3 consists of 16 residues. Germline V CDR1 and CDR2: LGHNA, YNFKEQ. The CDR3 sequence is CASSQAAAFNGEKLFF. In DNA, the CDR3 is TGTGCCAGCAGCCAAGCGGCGGCGTTTAATGGGGAAAAACTGTTTTTT.

The CDR3 spells CASSRGLAGETDTQYF. The CDR3 bases are TGCGCCAGCAGCCGGGGACTAGCGGGGGAGACAGATACGCAGTATTTT. The gene calls are TRBV5-1 and TRBJ2-3; 14 nucleotides agree with TRBD2. The CDR3 has 16 residues. Unmatched junction bases numbered 4, after V lost 4 bases and J lost 3 bases. In germline, CDR1 is SGHRS, CDR2 YFSETQ.

This clonotype was observed a handful of times. The V and J genes are TRBV5-6 and TRBJ2-5, with 8 bases identical to TRBD2. Germline values: CDR1 SGHDT, CDR2 YYEEEE. This CDR3 contains 17 residues. Trimming removed 0 bases from V and 4 bases from J; junction bases left unmatched: 11. The DNA for the CDR3 is TGTGCCAGCAGCTTGGGGACTAGCACAAGTAGAGGAGAGACCCAGTACTTC. It translates to CASSLGTSTSRGETQYF.

The chain is built from TRBV6-1 and TRBJ2-3; TRBD2 matches 8 bases. The CDR3 is 13 residues long. With 8 bases clipped from V and 3 bases from J, the junction kept 4 bases outside the gene matches. Germline CDR1 and CDR2: MNHNS and SASEGT. The CDR3 region is CASGTGGTDTQYF. In DNA form, the CDR3 reads TGTGCCAGCGGGACGGGGGGGACAGATACGCAGTATTTT.

V gene TRBV20-1 combines with J gene TRBJ2-5; D remains unclear. Per germline, CDR1 DFQATT and CDR2 SNEGSKA (reference sequence). The CDR3 runs 14 residues. Trimming left V 5 bases short and J 5 bases short, with 18 bases between. Here the CDR3 DNA reads TGCAGTGCTGAGAGGACGCATCTCAGGGAGACCCAGTACTTC. Protein sequence: CSAERTHLRETQYF.

This clonotype has a handful of counts. The chain combines TRBV12-3 or TRBV12-4 with TRBJ1-5; D is unclear. Trimming stripped 4 bases from V and 6 bases from J, with 10 bases between. The CDR3 covers 13 residues. The CDR3 coding sequence is TGTGCCAGCAGTTGGTCCGCGAGTCAGCCCCAGCATTTT. It translates to CASSWSASQPQHF.

The J gene is TRBJ2-7, the V gene TRBV20-1; 10 nucleotides match TRBD1. Germline CDR1 and CDR2: DFQATT and SNEGSKA (reference sequence). The J segment lost 1 base and the V segment lost 1 base, leaving 4 bases of the junction unmatched. The CDR3 covers 15 residues. CDR3 in DNA: TGCAGTGCTAGAGGGGGACAGGGGAGATCCTACGAGCAGTACTTC. Its translation is CSARGGQGRSYEQYF.

The genes are TRBV29-1 and TRBJ1-1; possibly TRBD1 for D (5 bases). The germline V gene encodes CDR1 SQVTM and CDR2 ANQGSEA. V lost 4 bases to trimming and J lost 2 bases, with 11 bases between them. The CDR3 sequence is 13 residues long. In nucleotides, the CDR3 is TGCAGCGTTGTCAGACAGTTAAACACTGAAGCTTTCTTT. It specifies CSVVRQLNTEAFF.

This chain uses TRBV7-2 with TRBJ2-2, with 8 bases aligning to TRBD1. V trimming: 4 bases; J trimming: 5 bases; junction bases outside the gene matches: 3. Germline CDR1 reads SGHTA; CDR2 reads FQGNSA. This CDR3 spans 14 amino acids. In DNA form, the CDR3 reads TGTGCCAGCAGCTACGACAGGGGTACCGGGGAGCTGTTTTTT. Encoded protein: CASSYDRGTGELFF.

This clonotype was found a few times. The chain recombines TRBV29-1 with TRBJ1-4, with 7 bases fitting TRBD1. This CDR3 comprises 15 residues. Germline CDR1 SQVTM, CDR2 ANQGSEA. The junction had 5 bases not matched to a gene; V was cut back by 4 bases and J by 0 bases. CDR3 amino acids: CSVGIGGATNEKLFF. CDR3 bases: TGCAGCGTTGGGATAGGGGGCGCAACTAATGAAAAACTGTTTTTT.

This clonotype was seen a few times. This chain's CDR3 is CASRPTGANEKLFF. The CDR3 DNA follows: TGTGCCAGCAGACCGACAGGGGCTAATGAAAAACTGTTTTTT. The V and J genes are TRBV12-3 or TRBV12-4 and TRBJ1-4, with TRBD1 matching 8 bases. This CDR3 is 14 amino acids long. J gave up 3 bases and V 6 bases, and 3 bases lay outside the gene matches.

The V and J genes are TRBV15 and TRBJ1-2; no clear D. V lost 0 bases and J lost 4, with 12 bases in between. This CDR3 has 15 residues. Per germline, CDR1 LNHNV and CDR2 YYDKDF (reference sequence). The CDR3 nucleotides are TGTGCCACCAGCAGAGATAAGGGCAGGACCTATGGCTACACCTTC. Amino acids: CATSRDKGRTYGYTF.

This sequence joins TRBV7-9 and TRBJ1-2, with a tentative D call TRBD1 (6 bases). This CDR3 is 11 amino acids long. Germline V gene sequence: CDR1 SEHNR, CDR2 FQNEAQ (reference sequence). The CDR3 region has the DNA TGTGCTTCGTCGGGGGGCAATGGCTACACCTTC. Translated, it gives CASSGGNGYTF.

This clonotype was counted between two and nine times. The chain is built from TRBV20-1 and TRBJ2-1; TRBD1 agrees at 7 bases. The CDR3 spans 15 residues. J lost 3 bases, V lost 2 bases, and 7 bases had no gene match. Looked up from germline, CDR1 is DFQATT and CDR2 is SNEGSKA (reference sequence). In DNA, the CDR3 is TGCAGTGCTAGACCTCCTGGGACAGTCTACAATGAGCAGTTCTTC. Translated, it gives CSARPPGTVYNEQFF.

There are a few counts of this clonotype. Given a much more abundant clone one base away, this may be a read error. The chain recombines TRBV9 with TRBJ1-5; the match to TRBD1 covers 7 bases. The length of the CDR3 is 13 residues. V lost 3 bases to trimming and J lost 4 bases; unmatched junction nucleotides: 1. CDR1 is SGDLS and CDR2 is YYNGEE in the germline V gene. The CDR3 loop reads CASSATGNQPQHF. The CDR3 bases are TGTGCCAGCAGCGCGACAGGGAATCAGCCCCAGCATTTT.

In this sample, this clonotype turned up a few times. V gene TRBV19 combines with J gene TRBJ1-5; TRBD1 agrees at 7 bases. The CDR3 extends over 14 amino acids. From germline, CDR1 is LNHDA and CDR2 SQIVND (reference sequence). V dropped 8 bases and J dropped 4; count of bases not matched to a gene: 8. As DNA, the CDR3 is TGTGCCAGTGCGGTCGACAGGGAAAATCAGCCCCAGCATTTT. Translating it yields CASAVDRENQPQHF.

This clonotype came up many times. The gene calls are TRBV27 and TRBJ1-1; 9 nucleotides line up with TRBD1. There are 14 residues in the CDR3. Germline V lookup: CDR1 MNHEY, CDR2 SMNVEV (reference sequence). Trimming cost V 7 bases and J 0 bases; bases outside gene matches: 3. CDR3 loop: CASTGQGMNTEAFF. The CDR3 DNA sequence: TGTGCCAGCACCGGACAGGGGATGAACACTGAAGCTTTCTTT.

The chain employs TRBV3-1 and TRBJ1-2; 10 bases map to TRBD1. From germline, CDR1 is LGHDT and CDR2 YNNKEL (reference sequence). After removal of 4 bases from V and 8 bases from J, the junction contained 7 bases not matched to a gene. This CDR3 comprises 14 residues. CDR3 in DNA: TGTGCCAGCAGCCCCGACAGGGGGCTGGGAGGCTACACCTTC. This gives the protein CASSPDRGLGGYTF.